The 28 T cell receptor beta chains in this list originate from one sample, sequenced in a study of cytomegalovirus exposure and HLA in healthy donors. The PCR had 60 Vbeta and 13 Jbeta primers. Sequencing was performed with immunoSEQ multiplex PCR; in TCRdb, only in-frame clones are kept and a portion is missing. The table shows about 120,000 clones, with approximately 80% occurring only once. Material: PBMCs. These receptor sequences come from a man aged 35 to 55 in good health and CMV-seropositive.

There are a few counts of this clone. The chain combines TRBV4-1 with TRBJ2-1; 13 bases fit TRBD2. The V segment lost 1 base and the J segment 9 bases; nucleotides outside the gene matches: 3. The CDR3 consists of 15 residues. Germline CDR1 reads MGHRA; CDR2 reads YSYEKL. Here the CDR3 reads CASSQALAGGREQFF. The CDR3 DNA is TGCGCCAGCAGCCAAGCACTAGCGGGGGGGCGTGAGCAGTTCTTC.

The rearrangement uses TRBV2 and TRBJ1-3, with D tentatively TRBD1 (5 bases). V shed 6 bases and J shed 2 bases, with 11 bases lying between them. CDR1 SNHLY and CDR2 FYNNEI come from the germline V gene. The CDR3 has 14 residues. The CDR3, as DNA: TGTGCCAGCAGGATGGGGGGGGCTGGAAACACCATATATTTT. The encoded protein is CASRMGGAGNTIYF.

The chain has TRBV4-1 and TRBJ2-7; 7 bases map to TRBD1. V trimming: 1 base; J trimming: 2 bases; junction bases outside the gene matches: 8. CDR3 length: 16 residues. The germline V gene has CDR1 MGHRA and CDR2 YSYEKL. CDR3 sequence (DNA): TGCGCCAGCAGCCAAGCAAAGGGACAGAGCGCCTACGAGCAGTACTTC. This translates into CASSQAKGQSAYEQYF.

This clone was observed a single time. The chain couples TRBV6-1 to TRBJ1-3, with D unclear. Deletions cut 3 bases from V and 4 bases from J, with 4 bases between. The CDR3 loop spans 12 amino acids. Germline CDR1 and CDR2: MNHNS and SASEGT. This chain's CDR3 is CASSDYGNTIYF. CDR3 DNA sequence: TGTGCCAGCAGTGACTACGGAAACACCATATATTTT.

This clone has more than one count but fewer than ten. The V gene is TRBV11-3, the J gene TRBJ2-3; TRBD2 is a possible D gene (6 bases). The CDR3 extends over 14 amino acids. CDR1 is SGHNT and CDR2 is YENEEA in the germline V gene. Trimming left V 3 bases short and J 4 bases short, with 11 bases between. CDR3 protein: CASSFSGDSDTQYF. The DNA of the CDR3 is TGTGCCAGCAGCTTTAGCGGAGATTCAGATACGCAGTATTTT.

CDR3 sequence (DNA): TGTGCCAGCAGTTTGGGTCTGCTCCTAGACTATGGCTACACCTTC. It encodes CASSLGLLLDYGYTF. The chain employs TRBV28 and TRBJ1-2; D is ambiguous. Germline V gene lookup returns CDR1 MDHEN and CDR2 SYDVKM. The CDR3 has 15 residues. V shed 3 bases and J shed 3 bases, with 14 bases lying between them.

The chain recombines TRBV4-3 with TRBJ1-6, with 7 bases matching TRBD1. Germline CDR1 reads LGHNA; CDR2 reads YSLEER. Unmatched junction bases numbered 7, after V lost 0 bases and J lost 2 bases. This CDR3 is built from 18 residues. This CDR3 is CASSQDVEGTAYNSPLHF. Here the CDR3 DNA reads TGCGCCAGCAGCCAAGATGTAGAAGGGACAGCCTATAATTCACCCCTCCACTTT.

This chain links TRBV4-1 with TRBJ1-5, with D uncertain. The germline V and J ends were trimmed by 0 bases and 7 bases, with 10 bases remaining between them. CDR3 length: 14 residues. CDR1 is MGHRA and CDR2 is YSYEKL in the germline V gene. The CDR3, as DNA: TGCGCCAGCAGCCAAGATTTGAGGCCCCAGCCCCAGCATTTT. It specifies CASSQDLRPQPQHF.

As regards this clone: Its ends do not fully match the called genes, so a read error is possible. Other DNA sequences in the sample encode the same CDR3. V gene TRBV4-1 combines with J gene TRBJ2-1, with D uncertain. Germline V gene sequence: CDR1 MGHRA, CDR2 YSYEKL. The CDR3 has 14 amino acids. CDR3 nucleotide sequence: TGTGCCAGCGCCACCGGTTCCATCCTCAATGAGCAGTTCTTC. It specifies CASATGSILNEQFF.

This chain links TRBV14 with TRBJ1-1, with TRBD1 matching 7 bases. CDR1 is SGHDN and CDR2 is FVKESK in the germline V gene. CDR3 length: 14 amino acids. V was pared by 7 bases and J by 0 bases, with 5 bases of the junction left unmatched. The CDR3 DNA reads as TGTGCCAGCACCGGAGGGGGCTTGAACACTGAAGCTTTCTTT. Amino acids: CASTGGGLNTEAFF. The whole variable domain, remainder taken from reference TRBV14 and TRBJ1-1, is EAGVTQFPSHSVIEKGQTVTLRCDPISGHDNLYWYRRVMGKEIKFLLHFVKESKQDESGMPNNRFLAERTGGTYSTLKVQPAELEDSGVYFCASTGGGLNTEAFFGQGTRLTVV.

V usage is TRBV20-1 and J usage is TRBJ2-1; D gene unclear. Germline values: CDR1 DFQATT, CDR2 SNEGSKA (reference sequence). V lost 2 bases to trimming and J lost 6 bases, with 2 bases between them. This CDR3 comprises 10 residues. CDR3 in DNA: TGCAGTGCTAGACTCAATGAGCAGTTCTTC. This codes for CSARLNEQFF.

This chain uses TRBV28 with TRBJ2-4; D perhaps matches TRBD1 (5 bases). Per the germline V gene, CDR1 is MDHEN and CDR2 is SYDVKM. The CDR3 consists of 15 residues. V lost 4 bases and J lost 1, with 11 bases in between. CDR3 in amino acids: CASSSAGLAKNIQYF. Here the CDR3 DNA reads TGTGCCAGCAGTTCCGCAGGGCTGGCCAAAAACATTCAGTACTTC.

The chain carries TRBV4-1 and TRBJ2-1; TRBD2 aligns across 7 bases. The CDR3 has 15 amino acids. Trimming cost V 6 bases and J 6 bases; bases outside gene matches: 11. Germline V gene sequence: CDR1 MGHRA, CDR2 YSYEKL. The CDR3 nucleotides read TGCGCCAGCAGACTGGGGAGGGGTTTAATCAATGAGCAGTTCTTC. Translation gives CASRLGRGLINEQFF.

The chain combines TRBV6-4 with TRBJ1-2; D gene unclear. Trimming left V 5 bases short and J 6 bases short, with 16 bases between. CDR3 length equals 14 residues. Germline V gives CDR1 MRHNA, CDR2 SNTAGT. The CDR3 loop reads CASSLSRNSDGYTF. As DNA, the CDR3 is TGTGCCAGCAGTCTCTCCAGGAACTCCGATGGCTACACCTTC.

A word on this clone: Since no conserved phenylalanine or tryptophan closes the CDR3, a read error is the likely cause. CDR3 nucleotides: TGTGCCAGCTCACCAAGGACAGGGGGCATGAACACTGAAGCTTTCCTT. Translated, it gives CASSPRTGGMNTEAFL. The chain links TRBV18 to TRBJ1-1, with 11 bases aligning to TRBD1. The CDR3 has 16 amino acids. Per germline, CDR1 KGHSH and CDR2 LQKENI. The J segment lost 0 bases and the V segment lost 2 bases, leaving 2 bases of the junction unmatched.

This chain links TRBV28 with TRBJ2-6; TRBD1 is a possible D gene (6 bases). The germline V and J ends were trimmed by 11 bases and 0 bases, with 11 bases remaining between them. The germline V gene has CDR1 MDHEN and CDR2 SYDVKM. CDR3 length equals 14 residues. This CDR3 reads CASGVRSGANVLTF. The CDR3 DNA reads TGTGCCTCAGGGGTCCGCTCTGGGGCCAACGTCCTGACTTTC.

This chain joins TRBV25-1 and TRBJ1-1; no clear D. CDR1 is MGHDK, CDR2 SYGVNS, per germline. Trimming took off 2 bases at V and 4 bases at J, with 11 bases between the two ends. The CDR3 is 14 residues long. The CDR3 DNA follows: TGTGCCAGCAGTGAAACGGGGTGGCCCACTGAAGCTTTCTTT. Encoded protein: CASSETGWPTEAFF.

V usage is TRBV28 and J usage is TRBJ2-7; TRBD1 aligns across 9 bases. The V and J ends lost 7 bases and 2 bases, in that order; junction bases with no gene match: 6. CDR1 and CDR2 (germline): MDHEN, SYDVKM. The CDR3 runs 14 residues. CDR3: CASTAGTGPYEQYF. CDR3 sequence (DNA): TGTGCCAGCACCGCCGGGACAGGGCCCTACGAGCAGTACTTC.

In its sample, this clone was seen once. Here the CDR3 reads CASSKNNEQYF. DNA for the CDR3: TGTGCCAGTAGTAAAAATAACGAGCAGTACTTC. The rearrangement uses TRBV19 and TRBJ2-7; D remains unclear. The CDR3 is 11 amino acids. Trimming removed 4 bases from V and 5 bases from J, with 6 bases in between. The V gene's germline CDR1 is LNHDA and CDR2 SQIVND (reference sequence).

The rearrangement joins TRBV2 to TRBJ1-5; D remains ambiguous. The CDR3 length is 14 residues. Germline CDR1 SNHLY, CDR2 FYNNEI. Trimming stripped 1 base from V and 2 bases from J, with 6 bases between. The CDR3 reads CASSEGEGNQPQHF. The CDR3 coding sequence is TGTGCCAGCAGTGAAGGGGAGGGCAATCAGCCCCAGCATTTT.

This clone was picked up a small number of times. The chain couples TRBV28 to TRBJ2-5; 7 bases are shared with TRBD2. The end of the DNA aligns better with TRBJ2-7, so the J call may be wrong. The CDR3 loop spans 15 amino acids. Germline V lookup: CDR1 MDHEN, CDR2 SYDVKM. For the CDR3, the DNA is TGTGCCAGCAGCTCACGGGGGGAGGAAACCTACGAGCAGTACTTC. Amino acid sequence: CASSSRGEETYEQYF.

CDR3 nucleotides: TGTGCCAGCAGCCAAGATCAAGGTAGCGGGGCGGAGACCCAGTACTTC. Encoded protein: CASSQDQGSGAETQYF. The chain couples TRBV4-2 to TRBJ2-5; TRBD2 matches at 8 bases. CDR1 and CDR2 from the germline V gene are LGHNA and YNFKEQ. The CDR3 contains 16 residues. J was trimmed by 5 bases and V by 0 bases; bases with no gene match: 8.

This clone was detected once. The gene calls are TRBV29-1 and TRBJ1-1; D uncertain. The CDR3 has 13 amino acids. The V end was cut by 3 bases, the J end by 1 base, with 9 bases between. The V gene's germline CDR1 is SQVTM and CDR2 ANQGSEA. CDR3 sequence reads: CSVESSRNTEAFF. The CDR3 nucleotides read TGCAGCGTTGAGTCTAGCAGGAACACTGAAGCTTTCTTT.

This chain joins TRBV4-3 and TRBJ1-4; no reliable D call. The CDR3 totals 15 residues. Germline-derived CDR1 and CDR2 are LGHNA and YSLEER. Trimming removed 3 bases from V and 8 bases from J, with 16 bases in between. CDR3 sequence (DNA): TGCGCCAGCAGCCACTTCCGGGAGGCGACGGAAAAACTGTTTTTT. Its protein is CASSHFREATEKLFF.

J is TRBJ2-7 and V is TRBV19; a weak D match, TRBD1 (6 bases). The germline gives CDR1 LNHDA, CDR2 SQIVND (reference sequence). V was pared by 3 bases and J by 5 bases, with 11 bases between. There are 13 residues in the CDR3. CDR3: CASSMNRVNEQYF. CDR3 in DNA: TGTGCCAGTAGTATGAACAGGGTCAACGAGCAGTACTTC.

This clone was recorded a few times. The chain uses TRBV6-5 and TRBJ2-7; 11 bases agree with TRBD1. J was trimmed by 5 bases and V by 7 bases; bases with no gene match: 4. The CDR3 is 13 residues long. From germline, CDR1 is MNHEY and CDR2 SVGAGI. The CDR3 region has the DNA TGTGCCAGCACCGGGACAGGGGGGGACGAGCAGTACTTC. Protein product: CASTGTGGDEQYF.

The chain joins TRBV7-9 to TRBJ2-5, with 9 bases that match TRBD1. Looked up from germline, CDR1 is SEHNR and CDR2 is FQNEAQ (reference sequence). This CDR3 contains 16 residues. With 1 base clipped from V and 4 bases from J, the junction kept 7 bases outside the gene matches. CDR3 region: CASSLVRHRGRETQYF. The CDR3 DNA reads as TGTGCCAGCAGCTTAGTGAGACACAGGGGGCGAGAGACCCAGTACTTC.

The V and J genes are TRBV19 and TRBJ2-5, with 8 bases lining up with TRBD1. Unmatched junction bases numbered 12, after V lost 4 bases and J lost 5 bases. CDR1 is LNHDA, CDR2 SQIVND, per germline (reference sequence). The CDR3 has 16 residues. CDR3: CASSTRPSGGRETQYF. CDR3 DNA sequence: TGTGCCAGTAGTACTCGCCCCTCAGGGGGCCGGGAGACCCAGTACTTC.